These 12 T cell receptor beta chains came from one sample sequenced in a study of technical replicates of blood from a few donors. TCRdb's copy holds only in-frame clones and misses some; the assay was immunoSEQ multiplex PCR. This table has under 95,000 clones, around 94% appearing once. Sequencing input: T cells isolated from PBMCs. The receptors come from a human donor in good health.

This sequence joins TRBV27 and TRBJ2-1, with 10 bases lining up with TRBD2. The CDR3 has 17 residues. CDR1 is MNHEY and CDR2 is SMNVEV in the germline V gene (reference sequence). The junction had 10 bases not matched to a gene; V was cut back by 6 bases and J by 2 bases. The CDR3 region is CASSNLPGTSAYNEQFF. CDR3 nucleotide sequence: TGTGCCAGCAGCAATCTTCCCGGGACTAGCGCCTACAATGAGCAGTTCTTC.

This rearrangement joins TRBV28 to TRBJ2-7; D is unclear. CDR3 length equals 15 residues. V lost 3 bases and J 2 bases, leaving 14 bases between the germline ends. The germline gives CDR1 MDHEN, CDR2 SYDVKM. In DNA, the CDR3 is TGTGCCAGCAGTTTGACGGCGGAGTTTACCTACGAGCAGTACTTC. Its protein product is CASSLTAEFTYEQYF.

This chain joins TRBV5-1 and TRBJ1-2, with 7 bases identical to TRBD1. Germline trimming cut 5 bases from V and 4 bases from J; bases unmatched to any gene: 5. The CDR3 totals 13 residues. Germline lookup yields CDR1 SGHRS and CDR2 YFSETQ. CDR3 residues: CASRPQGTYGYTF. In nucleotides, the CDR3 is TGCGCCAGCAGACCACAGGGGACCTATGGCTACACCTTC.

The chain employs TRBV5-1 and TRBJ2-5; 10 nucleotides align to TRBD2. The CDR3 extends over 16 amino acids. Germline CDR1 reads SGHRS; CDR2 reads YFSETQ. V dropped 4 bases and J dropped 0; count of bases not matched to a gene: 6. The chain's CDR3 is CASSNGLAVNQETQYF. DNA of the CDR3: TGCGCCAGCAGCAATGGACTAGCGGTAAACCAAGAGACCCAGTACTTC.

This clone was seen only a few times. V gene TRBV18 combines with J gene TRBJ2-7, with 11 bases fitting TRBD1. CDR1 KGHSH and CDR2 LQKENI come from the germline V gene. The length of the CDR3 is 17 residues. With 0 bases clipped from V and 2 bases from J, the junction kept 6 bases outside the gene matches. DNA of the CDR3: TGTGCCAGCTCACCACCGTCATGGACAGGGGGCGCCTACGAGCAGTACTTC. This sequence encodes CASSPPSWTGGAYEQYF. Based on the CDR3 plus reference TRBV18 and TRBJ2-7, the full variable domain is NAGVMQNPRHLVRRRGQEARLRCSPMKGHSHVYWYRQLPEEGLKFMVYLQKENIIDESGMPKERFSAEFPKEGPSILRIQQVVRGDSAAYFCASSPPSWTGGAYEQYFGPGTRLTVT.

J is TRBJ2-3 and V is TRBV2; TRBD2 agrees at 10 bases. The V gene end was trimmed by 6 bases and the J gene end by 6 bases; junction bases not matched to a gene: 6. The CDR3 totals 14 residues. The germline V gene has CDR1 SNHLY and CDR2 FYNNEI. This CDR3 reads CASRLAGPRDTQYF. As DNA, the CDR3 is TGTGCCAGCAGACTAGCGGGACCCCGGGATACGCAGTATTTT.

The V gene is TRBV19, the J gene TRBJ1-2, with TRBD1 matching over 8 bases. This CDR3 has 13 residues. The germline CDR1 and CDR2 sequences are LNHDA and SQIVND (reference sequence). V lost 8 bases to trimming and J lost 4 bases; unmatched junction nucleotides: 6. The CDR3 is CASLLGTGYGYTF. The CDR3 DNA is TGTGCCAGTCTACTAGGGACAGGCTATGGCTACACCTTC. Full variable domain (remainder filled in from reference TRBV19 and TRBJ1-2): DGGITQSPKYLFRKEGQNVTLSCEQNLNHDAMYWYRQDPGQGLRLIYYSQIVNDFQKGDIAEGYSVSREKKESFPLTVTSAQKNPTAFYLCASLLGTGYGYTFGSGTRLTVV.

The gene calls are TRBV6-5 and TRBJ1-2; D is possibly TRBD1 (5 bases). The germline gives CDR1 MNHEY, CDR2 SVGAGI. Trimming took off 2 bases at V and 0 bases at J, with 13 bases between the two ends. The length of the CDR3 is 16 residues. The CDR3 reads CASSYEQEGTNYGYTF. CDR3 bases: TGTGCCAGCAGTTACGAGCAGGAGGGGACTAACTATGGCTACACCTTC.

The chain is built from TRBV29-1 and TRBJ1-2, with D possibly matching TRBD1 (6 bases). Germline lookup yields CDR1 SQVTM and CDR2 ANQGSEA. The CDR3 has 14 residues. The germline V and J ends were trimmed by 6 bases and 4 bases, with 18 bases remaining between them. CDR3 amino acids: CSVDHPRGGYGYTF. In nucleotides, the CDR3 is TGCAGCGTCGACCACCCCAGGGGCGGCTATGGCTACACCTTC.

The J gene is TRBJ2-3, the V gene TRBV10-1; maybe TRBD1 (6 bases). The V end was cut by 3 bases, the J end by 8 bases, with 15 bases between. Per the germline V gene, CDR1 is WNHNN and CDR2 is SYGVQD (reference sequence). This CDR3 has 14 amino acids. The CDR3 region is CASSELQGRATQYF. CDR3 in DNA: TGCGCCAGCAGTGAATTACAGGGCCGCGCTACGCAGTATTTT.

The V call is TRBV14, the J call TRBJ2-1; 7 bases align to TRBD2. J lost 0 bases, V lost 8 bases, and 7 bases had no gene match. CDR3 length: 15 amino acids. Germline-derived CDR1 and CDR2 are SGHDN and FVKESK. CDR3 in amino acids: CASGFGGGSYNEQFF. The DNA of the CDR3 is TGTGCCAGCGGTTTTGGGGGGGGCTCCTACAATGAGCAGTTCTTC.

This chain uses TRBV4-1 with TRBJ2-5; a weak D match, TRBD1 (5 bases). The V end lost 8 bases, the J end lost 3 bases, and 16 bases lay between the germline ends. This CDR3 spans 14 amino acids. From germline, CDR1 is MGHRA and CDR2 YSYEKL. This chain's CDR3 is CASHSGQAEETQYF. In nucleotides, the CDR3 is TGCGCCAGCCACTCCGGACAAGCCGAAGAGACCCAGTACTTC.